The 32 T cell receptor beta chains below all came from one sample that was sequenced in a study of spatial heterogeneity in lung cancer. Time point meaning: sample taken at primary tumor resection. From tumor, nontumor lung or frozen PBMC, whole RNA was taken unsorted for sequencing. TCRdb re-analysed the 5' RACE reads in MiXCR, keeping a single row per CDR3 protein. The data contain 5,000 or so distinct CDR3 sequences, around 19% of them seen just once; the ten biggest clones take up roughly 22%. The material sequenced was normal lung tissue next to the tumor, taken at surgery. The receptors come from a male donor with early-stage non-small cell lung cancer.

With respect to this clonotype: A library made for alpha chains picked up this beta chain off target, so its size means little. The genes are TRBV7-2 and TRBJ2-1; 10 nucleotides match TRBD2. The CDR3 totals 16 residues. Unmatched junction bases numbered 8, after V lost 5 bases and J lost 4 bases. CDR1 and CDR2 (germline): SGHTA, FQGNSA. The CDR3 region is CASSAHLAGVYNEQFF. DNA of the CDR3: TGTGCCAGCAGCGCGCATCTAGCGGGGGTGTACAATGAGCAGTTCTTC. The full variable domain, its missing parts supplied by reference TRBV7-2 and TRBJ2-1, is GAGVSQSPSNKVTEKGKDVELRCDPISGHTALYWYRQSLGQGLEFLIYFQGNSAPDKSGLPSDRFSAERTGGSVSTLTIQRTQQEDSAVYLCASSAHLAGVYNEQFFGPGTRLTVL.

This clonotype is medium-sized (0.01 to 0.1%) within its sample. Since the library was made to target alpha chains, this beta chain is a stray read and its abundance is not meaningful. The gene calls are TRBV5-1 and TRBJ2-7; D is possibly TRBD1 or TRBD2 (6 bases each). The germline V gene encodes CDR1 SGHRS and CDR2 YFSETQ. V was trimmed by 0 bases and J by 3 bases, leaving 10 bases between them. This CDR3 is 14 amino acids long. The CDR3 reads CASSLVGGLYEQYV. The CDR3 DNA sequence: TGCGCCAGCAGCTTGGTAGGGGGGCTCTACGAGCAGTACGTC.

This clonotype turned up a few times. Little can be read into the size of this beta chain, an off-target read in a library designed for alpha chains. The V gene is TRBV6-5, the J gene TRBJ2-5; D is possibly TRBD1 (6 bases). Trimming stripped 2 bases from V and 5 bases from J, with 15 bases between. Germline assignment: CDR1 MNHEY and CDR2 SVGAGI. This CDR3 comprises 15 residues. CDR3 DNA sequence: TGTGCCAGCAGTTACGGCTGGCAGGGGATCGAGACCCAGTACTTC. This encodes CASSYGWQGIETQYF.

As to this clonotype: The library was designed around alpha chains, so this beta chain is a stray read whose abundance carries little weight. This sequence joins TRBV10-3 and TRBJ2-7; D tentatively reads TRBD1 or TRBD2 (5 bases each). Trimming took 5 bases from V and 2 from J, leaving 16 bases between them. This CDR3 has 15 amino acids. Germline V gives CDR1 ENHRY, CDR2 SYGVKD. As DNA, the CDR3 is TGTGCCATCAGTAATGCCCGGGACGGAGCCTACGAGCAGTACTTC. Encoded protein: CAISNARDGAYEQYF.

This clonotype was recorded a few times. A library made for alpha chains picked up this beta chain off target, so its size means little. The chain recombines TRBV20-1 with TRBJ1-2; maybe TRBD1 (5 bases). Trimming shortened V by 4 bases and J by 8 bases, and 14 bases separated the two germline ends. Germline V gives CDR1 DFQATT, CDR2 SNEGSKA (reference sequence). The CDR3 length is 12 residues. CDR3 DNA sequence: TGCAGTGCTACAGGGATAGCGGGCGGCTACACCTTC. This codes for CSATGIAGGYTF.

This clonotype is medium-sized within its sample. Found in a library prepared for alpha chains, this beta chain is an off-target read, and its abundance has little meaning. The rearrangement links TRBV7-9 to TRBJ2-7; D could derive from TRBD1 or TRBD2 (5 bases each). There are 15 residues in the CDR3. Germline CDR1 and CDR2: SEHNR and FQNEAQ (reference sequence). V dropped 5 bases and J dropped 2 bases, with 16 bases sitting between them. The CDR3 is CASSQGRPETYEQYF. In DNA, the CDR3 is TGTGCCAGCAGCCAGGGACGCCCAGAAACCTACGAGCAGTACTTC.

This clonotype ranks as medium-sized. Found in a library prepared for alpha chains, this beta chain is an off-target read, and its abundance has little meaning. V usage is TRBV6-5 and J usage is TRBJ1-2, with 9 bases lining up with TRBD1. Germline V gene data show CDR1 as MNHEY and CDR2 as SVGAGI. After removal of 5 bases from V and 6 bases from J, the junction contained 7 bases not matched to a gene. The CDR3 is made up of 14 amino acids. The CDR3 loop reads CASSPDRGSNGYTF. CDR3 bases: TGTGCCAGCAGTCCGGACAGGGGATCGAATGGCTACACCTTC.

This clonotype is labeled medium-sized. For a library built for alpha chains, this beta chain is a stray read; little rests on its size. V is TRBV18 and J is TRBJ2-3; no reliable D call. Per the germline V gene, CDR1 is KGHSH and CDR2 is LQKENI. The CDR3 contains 14 residues. With 4 bases removed from V and 4 bases from J, the gap between germline ends came to 12 bases. CDR3 amino acids: CASSLGRAPDTQYF. The CDR3 DNA sequence: TGTGCCAGCTCACTAGGAAGAGCCCCAGATACGCAGTATTTT. Looking up the rest from reference TRBV18 and TRBJ2-3 gives the full variable domain: NAGVMQNPRHLVRRRGQEARLRCSPMKGHSHVYWYRQLPEEGLKFMVYLQKENIIDESGMPKERFSAEFPKEGPSILRIQQVVRGDSAAYFCASSLGRAPDTQYFGPGTRLTVL.

This clonotype appeared many times. This beta chain is a stray sequence in a library constructed for alpha chains; its clone size is not meaningful. The V gene is TRBV20-1, the J gene TRBJ2-2; 8 bases line up with TRBD2. Unmatched junction bases numbered 12, after V lost 6 bases and J lost 3 bases. The CDR3 has 16 amino acids. The germline V gene encodes CDR1 DFQATT and CDR2 SNEGSKA (reference sequence). As DNA, the CDR3 is TGCAGTGCCAAGGGAGAAGCGGGGGTGGACACCGGGGAGCTGTTTTTT. Residues: CSAKGEAGVDTGELFF.

By its share, this clonotype is medium-sized. The library was designed around alpha chains, so this beta chain is a stray read whose abundance carries little weight. The CDR3 sequence: CASSLPGTGVNTGELFF. The CDR3 nucleotides are TGCGCCAGCAGTCTTCCCGGGACAGGGGTTAACACCGGGGAGCTGTTTTTT. This chain uses TRBV23-1 with TRBJ2-2, with TRBD1 matching 10 bases. TRBV23-1 is an ORF for which the function is uncertain. The V gene end was trimmed by 4 bases and the J gene end by 2 bases; junction bases not matched to a gene: 7. The CDR3 covers 17 residues.

By share, this clonotype ranks as medium-sized (0.01 to 0.1%). Little can be read into the size of this beta chain, an off-target read in a library designed for alpha chains. The genes are TRBV20-1 and TRBJ1-1; a weak D match, TRBD1 (6 bases). The germline CDR1 and CDR2 sequences are DFQATT and SNEGSKA (reference sequence). The CDR3 loop spans 12 amino acids. The CDR3 loop reads CSTTGAGTEAFF. CDR3 in DNA: TGCAGCACTACGGGGGCAGGCACTGAAGCTTTCTTT.

This clonotype was found many times. This beta chain turned up in a library designed for alpha chains; as an off-target read, its abundance says little. This chain connects TRBV2 to TRBJ2-1; D is unclear. Trimming left V 6 bases short and J 0 bases short, with 6 bases between. CDR3 size: 13 residues. The germline gives CDR1 SNHLY, CDR2 FYNNEI. The chain's CDR3 is CASRSDSYNEQFF. The CDR3 nucleotides are TGTGCCAGCAGAAGCGACTCCTACAATGAGCAGTTCTTC.

This clonotype ranks as medium-sized (0.01 to 0.1%). This beta chain is off target for a library built for alpha chains, so its abundance means little. The chain recombines TRBV25-1 with TRBJ2-3, with D maybe TRBD2 (5 bases). The germline V gene encodes CDR1 MGHDK and CDR2 SYGVNS. The CDR3 runs 13 residues. V was pared by 4 bases and J by 5 bases, with 10 bases between. CDR3 DNA sequence: TGTGCCAGCAGTGCAACTAGTATAGATACGCAGTATTTT. It yields the protein CASSATSIDTQYF.

Sample share makes this clonotype medium-sized (0.01 to 0.1%). This beta chain is an unintended read in a library built for alpha chains; its size means little. The chain couples TRBV12-3 or TRBV12-4 to TRBJ2-7, with D possibly TRBD1 on 5 matching bases. The V end was cut by 7 bases, the J end by 4 bases, with 17 bases between. The CDR3 spans 14 residues. The CDR3 DNA is TGTGCCAGCACCCCGACCGACAGATTGTACGAGCAGTACTTC. Protein: CASTPTDRLYEQYF.

This clonotype is categorized as medium-sized. The library was prepared for alpha chains; this beta chain is a stray read, so its frequency means little. V gene TRBV20-1 combines with J gene TRBJ2-1; TRBD2 agrees at 14 bases. V lost 0 bases to trimming and J lost 7 bases; unmatched junction nucleotides: 8. Germline V gene lookup returns CDR1 DFQATT and CDR2 SNEGSKA (reference sequence). This CDR3 spans 17 amino acids. The CDR3 reads CSAREPTGTSGSNEQFF. The CDR3 DNA sequence: TGCAGTGCTAGAGAACCCACCGGGACTAGCGGGAGTAATGAGCAGTTCTTC.

Ten or more counts support this clonotype. With the library built for alpha chains, this beta chain is off target and its frequency is not meaningful. The CDR3 region has the DNA TGTGCCAGCAGCAGCCCTAGCGGGGGGGCCCACGGGGAGCTGTTTTTT. Translated: CASSSPSGGAHGELFF. The chain couples TRBV7-2 to TRBJ2-2, with 12 bases identical to TRBD2. The CDR3 loop spans 16 amino acids. CDR1 and CDR2 (germline): SGHTA, FQGNSA. J lost 7 bases, V lost 5 bases, and 8 bases had no gene match.

Judged by abundance, this clonotype is medium-sized (0.01 to 0.1%). Because this beta chain is a stray read in a library intended to capture alpha chains, its abundance should not be given much weight. The V gene is TRBV10-3, the J gene TRBJ2-7, with unresolved D. V shed 8 bases and J shed 5 bases, with 13 bases lying between them. Germline CDR1 ENHRY, CDR2 SYGVKD. The CDR3 extends over 12 amino acids. As DNA, the CDR3 is TGTGCCATCGGTTCCCACCCCAACGAGCAGTACTTC. This sequence encodes CAIGSHPNEQYF.

At least ten counts were recorded for this clonotype. Within a library made for alpha chains, this beta chain is off target, and its count is uninformative. The J gene is TRBJ2-1, the V gene TRBV4-2, with TRBD2 identical over 11 bases. CDR1 and CDR2 (germline): LGHNA, YNFKEQ. The CDR3 is 16 residues long. V gave up 4 bases and J gave up 5 bases; unmatched junction bases: 7. CDR3 residues: CASSPLGTSGDNEQFF. In nucleotides, the CDR3 is TGTGCCAGCAGCCCCCTCGGGACTAGCGGAGACAATGAGCAGTTCTTC.

By share, this clonotype ranks as medium-sized. The size of this beta chain means little, since it is a stray read in a library made for alpha chains. The chain carries TRBV6-6 and TRBJ2-7; tentative D call: TRBD2 (6 bases). CDR1 is MNHNY and CDR2 is SVGAGI in the germline V gene (reference sequence). V lost 6 bases to trimming and J lost 0 bases, with 15 bases between them. This CDR3 has 15 residues. CDR3 bases: TGTGCCAGCAGCTCCCGAGCCGGGAGCTCCTACGAGCAGTACTTC. Residues: CASSSRAGSSYEQYF.

This clonotype is classed as medium-sized (0.01 to 0.1%). The size of this beta chain means little, since it is a stray read in a library made for alpha chains. This rearrangement joins TRBV6-5 to TRBJ1-5; D is ambiguous. CDR3 length: 11 residues. Per germline, CDR1 MNHEY and CDR2 SVGAGI. V lost 8 bases and J 6 bases, leaving 8 bases between the germline ends. CDR3 in DNA: TGTGCCAGCGGATTAGGTCAGCCCCAGCATTTT. Translated: CASGLGQPQHF.

The sample holds many counts of this clonotype. This beta chain is off target for a library built for alpha chains, so its abundance means little. The gene calls are TRBV7-6 and TRBJ1-3; TRBD1 matches 8 bases. CDR3 length: 16 residues. Germline V gene lookup returns CDR1 SGHVS and CDR2 FNYEAQ. V dropped 2 bases and J dropped 0; count of bases not matched to a gene: 3. In DNA form, the CDR3 reads TGTGCCAGCAGCTTACAGGGGGCTTACTCTGGAAACACCATATATTTT. Translating gives CASSLQGAYSGNTIYF.

This clonotype is deemed medium-sized. With the library built for alpha chains, this beta chain is off target and its frequency is not meaningful. This rearrangement joins TRBV20-1 to TRBJ1-1; possible D gene TRBD1, 5 bases. Trimming removed 0 bases from V and 6 bases from J, with 11 bases in between. The CDR3 runs to 13 residues. Germline loops: CDR1 DFQATT, CDR2 SNEGSKA (reference sequence). DNA for the CDR3: TGCAGTGCTAGAGAGACCCGGGGGGCTGAAGCTTTCTTT. It codes for CSARETRGAEAFF.

This clonotype was detected ten times or more. This beta chain is a stray read from a library made for alpha chains; its abundance is not meaningful. J is TRBJ1-3 and V is TRBV28; a weak D match, TRBD1 (5 bases). Trimming removed 5 bases from V and 0 bases from J, with 11 bases in between. Germline-derived CDR1 and CDR2 are MDHEN and SYDVKM. The CDR3 contains 15 residues. The chain's CDR3 is CASSPGGNSGNTIYF. The DNA of the CDR3 is TGTGCCAGCAGTCCCGGGGGGAACTCTGGAAACACCATATATTTT.

In this sample, this clonotype is medium-sized (0.01 to 0.1%). This beta chain came through as a stray read in a library set up for alpha chains, and its size says little. The V and J genes are TRBV5-6 and TRBJ2-1; perhaps D is TRBD1 or TRBD2 (6 bases each). This CDR3 has 14 amino acids. From germline, CDR1 is SGHDT and CDR2 YYEEEE. V lost 3 bases, J lost 6 bases, and 13 bases lay in between. The CDR3 sequence is CASSWAEGGNEQFF. In DNA, the CDR3 is TGTGCCAGCAGCTGGGCGGAGGGGGGCAATGAGCAGTTCTTC.

Judged by abundance, this clonotype is medium-sized. Since it is a stray read in a library aimed at alpha chains, this beta chain has a size that is not meaningful. The V gene is TRBV12-3 or TRBV12-4, the J gene TRBJ2-7, with 7 bases aligning to TRBD1. This CDR3 region has 14 residues. J lost 6 bases, V lost 4 bases, and 9 bases had no gene match. CDR3 nucleotide sequence: TGTGCCAGCAGTTCCACAGGGGCGCTGACCGAGCAGTACTTC. Protein sequence: CASSSTGALTEQYF.

Regarding this clonotype: This beta chain is a stray sequence in a library constructed for alpha chains; its clone size is not meaningful. This chain links TRBV12-3 or TRBV12-4 with TRBJ1-3; the D gene is possibly TRBD1 (5 bases). The CDR3 has 15 amino acids. Trimming took off 5 bases at V and 1 base at J, with 12 bases between the two ends. This CDR3 is CASSVPGPSGNTIYF. The CDR3 region has the DNA TGTGCCAGCAGTGTGCCGGGACCTTCTGGAAACACCATATATTTT.

As concerns this clonotype: This beta chain turned up in a library designed for alpha chains; as an off-target read, its abundance says little. The chain combines TRBV6-5 with TRBJ2-2; the D gene is possibly TRBD1 (6 bases). V was trimmed by 0 bases and J by 1 base, leaving 15 bases between them. The CDR3 spans 18 residues. Germline V lookup: CDR1 MNHEY, CDR2 SVGAGI. The DNA of the CDR3 is TGTGCCAGCAGTTACTCGAAATCTCAGGGGCAGAACACCGGGGAGCTGTTTTTT. Amino acid sequence: CASSYSKSQGQNTGELFF.

This clonotype is labeled as medium-sized. This beta chain is a stray read from a library made for alpha chains; its abundance is not meaningful. The rearrangement uses TRBV20-1 and TRBJ1-1; D is possibly TRBD1 (5 bases). This CDR3 has 12 amino acids. CDR1 DFQATT and CDR2 SNEGSKA come from the germline V gene (reference sequence). The ends were cut back, 4 bases at V and 0 bases at J, with 6 bases in the middle. CDR3 amino acids: CSAKGMNTEAFF. The CDR3 DNA follows: TGCAGTGCTAAGGGGATGAACACTGAAGCTTTCTTT.

Relative to its sample, this clonotype is medium-sized. A library prepared for alpha chains yielded this beta chain as an off-target read; its size is of little meaning. This chain connects TRBV5-1 to TRBJ2-7; 10 bases align to TRBD1. After removal of 4 bases from V and 3 bases from J, the junction contained 4 bases not matched to a gene. The germline CDR1 and CDR2 sequences are SGHRS and YFSETQ. This CDR3 is 14 amino acids long. The CDR3 region has the DNA TGCGCCAGCAGCACCGGGACAGGGGACTACGAGCAGTACTTC. As protein: CASSTGTGDYEQYF.

The table lists this clonotype with a few counts. The library was designed around alpha chains, so this beta chain is a stray read whose abundance carries little weight. The chain has TRBV4-2 and TRBJ2-1, with 15 bases fitting TRBD2. V shed 2 bases, J shed 6 bases, and the junction held 2 bases outside the gene matches. This CDR3 contains 16 residues. CDR1 is LGHNA, CDR2 YNFKEQ, per germline. DNA of the CDR3: TGTGCCAGCAGCCAATCGGGACTAGCGGGGGGCAATGAGCAGTTCTTC. This encodes CASSQSGLAGGNEQFF.

By its share, this clonotype is medium-sized. The library was built for alpha chains, so this beta chain is an off-target read and its size means little. The rearrangement joins TRBV3-1 to TRBJ2-3; the D is unclear. CDR1 LGHDT and CDR2 YNNKEL come from the germline V gene (reference sequence). Between the trimmed V and J ends, which lost 0 bases and 2 bases, there was a span of 6 bases. This CDR3 has 14 residues. The CDR3 spells CASSQDSATDTQYF. As DNA, the CDR3 is TGTGCCAGCAGCCAAGATTCCGCCACAGATACGCAGTATTTT.

By share, this clonotype counts as medium-sized (0.01 to 0.1%). Since it is a stray read in a library aimed at alpha chains, this beta chain has a size that is not meaningful. The gene calls are TRBV11-2 and TRBJ2-7, with D unresolved. Trimming shortened V by 1 base and J by 0 bases, and 4 bases separated the two germline ends. There are 13 residues in the CDR3. Per germline, CDR1 SGHAT and CDR2 FQNNGV. CDR3 protein: CASSLGTSYEQYF. CDR3 DNA: TGTGCCAGCAGCTTAGGGACCTCCTACGAGCAGTACTTC.